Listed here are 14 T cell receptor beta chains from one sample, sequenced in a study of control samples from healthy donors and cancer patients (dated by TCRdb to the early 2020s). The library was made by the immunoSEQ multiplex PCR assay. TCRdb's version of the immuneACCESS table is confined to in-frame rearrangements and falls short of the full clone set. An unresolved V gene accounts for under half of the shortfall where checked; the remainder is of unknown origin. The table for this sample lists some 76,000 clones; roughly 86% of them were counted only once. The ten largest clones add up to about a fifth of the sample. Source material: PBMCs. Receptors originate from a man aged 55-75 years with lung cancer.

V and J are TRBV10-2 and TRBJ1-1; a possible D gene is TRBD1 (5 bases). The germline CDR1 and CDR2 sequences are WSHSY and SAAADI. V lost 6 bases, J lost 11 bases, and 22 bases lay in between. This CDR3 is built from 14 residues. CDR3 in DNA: TGCGCCAGCAGACCACCGGATGGGGCCAGAAGCGCTTTCTTT. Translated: CASRPPDGARSAFF.

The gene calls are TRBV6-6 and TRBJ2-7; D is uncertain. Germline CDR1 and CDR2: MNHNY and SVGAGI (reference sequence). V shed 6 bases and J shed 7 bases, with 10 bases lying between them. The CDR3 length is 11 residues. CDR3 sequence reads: CASRAHQEQYV. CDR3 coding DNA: TGTGCCAGCAGGGCCCACCAAGAGCAGTACGTC.

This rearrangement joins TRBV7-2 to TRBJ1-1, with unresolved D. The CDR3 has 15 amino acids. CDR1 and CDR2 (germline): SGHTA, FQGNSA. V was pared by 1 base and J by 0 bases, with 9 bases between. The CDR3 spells CASSLGGVVNTEAFF. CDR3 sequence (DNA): TGTGCCAGCAGCTTAGGAGGCGTGGTGAACACTGAAGCTTTCTTT.

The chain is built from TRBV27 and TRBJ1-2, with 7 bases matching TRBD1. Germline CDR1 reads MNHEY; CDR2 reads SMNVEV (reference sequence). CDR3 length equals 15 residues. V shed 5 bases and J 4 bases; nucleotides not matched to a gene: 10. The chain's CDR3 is CASSIKGTAAYGYTF. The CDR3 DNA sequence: TGTGCCAGCAGTATTAAGGGGACAGCCGCCTATGGCTACACCTTC.

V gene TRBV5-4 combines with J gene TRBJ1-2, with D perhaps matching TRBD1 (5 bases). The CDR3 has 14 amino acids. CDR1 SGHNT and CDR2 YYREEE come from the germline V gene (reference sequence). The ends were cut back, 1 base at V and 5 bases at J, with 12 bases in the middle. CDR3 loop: CASSLFGREYGYTF. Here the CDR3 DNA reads TGTGCCAGCAGCTTGTTTGGCAGGGAGTATGGCTACACCTTC.

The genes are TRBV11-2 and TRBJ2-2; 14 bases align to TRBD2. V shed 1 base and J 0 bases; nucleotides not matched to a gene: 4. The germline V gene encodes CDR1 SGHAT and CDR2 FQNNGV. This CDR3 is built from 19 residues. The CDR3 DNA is TGTGCCAGCAGCTTAGGAGGACTAGCGGGGGGCTCGAACACCGGGGAGCTGTTTTTT. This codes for CASSLGGLAGGSNTGELFF. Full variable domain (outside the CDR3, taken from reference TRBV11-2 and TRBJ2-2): EAGVAQSPRYKIIEKRQSVAFWCNPISGHATLYWYQQILGQGPKLLIQFQNNGVVDDSQLPKDRFSAERLKGVDSTLKIQPAKLEDSAVYLCASSLGGLAGGSNTGELFFGEGSRLTVL.

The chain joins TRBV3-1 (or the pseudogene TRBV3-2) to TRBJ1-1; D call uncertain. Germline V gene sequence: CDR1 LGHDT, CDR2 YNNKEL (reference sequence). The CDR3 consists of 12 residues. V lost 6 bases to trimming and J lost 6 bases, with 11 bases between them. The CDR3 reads CASSPDMAEAFF. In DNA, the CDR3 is TGTGCCAGCAGTCCAGATATGGCTGAAGCTTTCTTT.

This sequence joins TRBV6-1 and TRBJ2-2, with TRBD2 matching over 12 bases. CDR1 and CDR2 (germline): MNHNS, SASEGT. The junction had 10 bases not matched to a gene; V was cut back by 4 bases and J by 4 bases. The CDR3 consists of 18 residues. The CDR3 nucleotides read TGTGCCAGCAGTGCTACTAGCGGGGGGATAAATTTCACCGGGGAGCTGTTTTTT. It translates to CASSATSGGINFTGELFF.

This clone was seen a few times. The CDR3 nucleotides read TGTGCCAGCAGCCAAGATGTGAGGGGAGGCTACACCTTC. It specifies CASSQDVRGGYTF. The chain combines TRBV14 with TRBJ1-2, with D tentatively TRBD1 (5 bases). Germline loops: CDR1 SGHDN, CDR2 FVKESK. V was trimmed by 0 bases and J by 8 bases, leaving 10 bases between them. The CDR3 runs 13 residues. The entire variable domain, with the rest obtained from reference TRBV14 and TRBJ1-2, is as follows: EAGVTQFPSHSVIEKGQTVTLRCDPISGHDNLYWYRRVMGKEIKFLLHFVKESKQDESGMPNNRFLAERTGGTYSTLKVQPAELEDSGVYFCASSQDVRGGYTFGSGTRLTVV.

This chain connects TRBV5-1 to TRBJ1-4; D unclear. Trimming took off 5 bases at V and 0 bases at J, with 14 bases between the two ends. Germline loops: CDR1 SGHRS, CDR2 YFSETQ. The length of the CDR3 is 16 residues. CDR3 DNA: TGCGCCAGCAGAGAGGACGGATTAACAACTAATGAAAAACTGTTTTTT. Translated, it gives CASREDGLTTNEKLFF.

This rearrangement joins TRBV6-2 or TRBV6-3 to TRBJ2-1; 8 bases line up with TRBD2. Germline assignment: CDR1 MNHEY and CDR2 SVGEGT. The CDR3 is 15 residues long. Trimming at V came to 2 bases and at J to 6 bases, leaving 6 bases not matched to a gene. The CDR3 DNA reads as TGTGCCAGCAGTTACCGAGCGGGGGCGACCAATGAGCAGTTCTTC. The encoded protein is CASSYRAGATNEQFF.

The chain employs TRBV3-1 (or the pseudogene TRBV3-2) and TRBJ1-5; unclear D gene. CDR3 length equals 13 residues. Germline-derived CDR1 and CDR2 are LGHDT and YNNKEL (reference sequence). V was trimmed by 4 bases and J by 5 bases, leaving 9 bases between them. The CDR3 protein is CASSPGEDQPQHF. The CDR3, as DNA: TGTGCCAGCAGCCCGGGCGAGGATCAGCCCCAGCATTTT.

In nucleotides, the CDR3 is TGTGCCAGCAGCCTACGACTAGCGGGAACCCACGAGCAGTACTTC. Protein product: CASSLRLAGTHEQYF. The chain has TRBV13 and TRBJ2-7; 11 nucleotides agree with TRBD2. V lost 5 bases and J lost 5; bases outside the gene matches: 8. Germline V CDR1 and CDR2: PRHDT, FYEKMQ (reference sequence). The CDR3 runs 15 residues.

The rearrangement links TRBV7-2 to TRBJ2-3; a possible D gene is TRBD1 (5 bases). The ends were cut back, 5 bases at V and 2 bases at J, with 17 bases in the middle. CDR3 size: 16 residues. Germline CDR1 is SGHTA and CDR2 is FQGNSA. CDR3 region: CASSPPQGLSTDTQYF. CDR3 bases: TGTGCCAGCAGCCCCCCCCAGGGCCTTTCCACAGATACGCAGTATTTT.